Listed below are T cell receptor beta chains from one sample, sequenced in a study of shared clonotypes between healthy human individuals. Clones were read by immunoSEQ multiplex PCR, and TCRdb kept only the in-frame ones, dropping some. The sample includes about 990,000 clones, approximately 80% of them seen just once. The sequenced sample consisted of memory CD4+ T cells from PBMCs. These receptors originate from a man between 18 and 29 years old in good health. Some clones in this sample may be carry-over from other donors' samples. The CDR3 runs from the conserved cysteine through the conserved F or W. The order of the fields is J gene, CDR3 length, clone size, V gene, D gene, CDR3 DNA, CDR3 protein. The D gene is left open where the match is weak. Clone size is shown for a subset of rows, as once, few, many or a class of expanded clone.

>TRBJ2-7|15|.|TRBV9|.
TGTGCCAGCAGCGTAGCGGTCGGGACAATATACGAGCAGTACTTC
CASSVAVGTIYEQYF
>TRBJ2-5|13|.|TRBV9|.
TGTGCCAGCAGCGTAGGAGCTTTGGAGACCCAGTACTTC
CASSVGALETQYF
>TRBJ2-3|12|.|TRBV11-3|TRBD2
TGTGCCAGCAGCTTAGAAGCGGGGAAGCAGTATTTT
CASSLEAGKQYF
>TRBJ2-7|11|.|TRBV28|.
TGTGCCAGCAGAAAAACCTACGAGCAGTACTTC
CASRKTYEQYF
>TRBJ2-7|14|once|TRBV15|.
TGTGCCACCAGCTCCCCGGGACGGATCTACGAGCAGTACTTC
CATSSPGRIYEQYF
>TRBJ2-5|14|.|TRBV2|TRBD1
TGTGCCAGCAGTGACTCCACAGGGGAAGAGACCCAGTACTTC
CASSDSTGEETQYF
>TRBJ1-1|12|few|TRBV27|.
TGTGCCAGCAGGGACAGGAACACTGAAGCTTTCTTT
CASRDRNTEAFF
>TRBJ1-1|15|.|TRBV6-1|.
TGTGCCAGCAGTGAAGCCGGGGGGCTTGACACTGAAGCTTTCTTT
CASSEAGGLDTEAFF
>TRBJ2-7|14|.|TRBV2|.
TGTGCCAGCAGTGAGCGGGTTTTAGGATACGAGCAGTACTTC
CASSERVLGYEQYF
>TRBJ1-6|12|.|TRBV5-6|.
TGTGCCAGCAGTCTAGGGGTTTCACCCCTCCACTTT
CASSLGVSPLHF
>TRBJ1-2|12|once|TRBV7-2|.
TGTGCCAGCAGCTTATCAGGGGAGGGCTACACCTTC
CASSLSGEGYTF
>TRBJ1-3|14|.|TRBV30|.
TGTGCCTGGAGTCGGACGGTCTCTGGAAACACCATATATTTT
CAWSRTVSGNTIYF
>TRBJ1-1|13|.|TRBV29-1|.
TGCAGCGTTGAAGACGGACAGCTCACTGAAGCTTTCTTT
CSVEDGQLTEAFF
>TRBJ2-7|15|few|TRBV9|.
TGTGCCAGCAGCCCTGGGGGCGGGGACTCCTACGAGCAGTACTTC
CASSPGGGDSYEQYF
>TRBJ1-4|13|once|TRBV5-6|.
TGTGCCAGCAGCTTTCGAAGTGATGAAAAACTGTTTTTT
CASSFRSDEKLFF
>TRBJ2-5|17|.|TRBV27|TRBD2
TGTGCCAGCAGTACTCGGGGTAGCGGGAGAGATAAAGAGACCCAGTACTTC
CASSTRGSGRDKETQYF
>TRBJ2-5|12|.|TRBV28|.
TGTGCCAGCAGTTCCCAACGGGAAGCCCAGTACTTC
CASSSQREAQYF
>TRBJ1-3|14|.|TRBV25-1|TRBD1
TGTGCCAGCAGTGTAGGGGGCGATGGAAACACCATATATTTT
CASSVGGDGNTIYF
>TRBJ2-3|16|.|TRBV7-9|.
TGTGCCAGCAGCCCCCCGGGAACAGCCAGCACAGATACGCAGTATTTT
CASSPPGTASTDTQYF
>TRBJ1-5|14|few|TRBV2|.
TGTGCCAGCAGTATCGGGGGAGGGGGTCAGCCCCAGCATTTT
CASSIGGGGQPQHF
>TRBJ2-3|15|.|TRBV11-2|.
TGTGCCAGCAGCTTAAACGCCGGCAGCACAGATACGCAGTATTTT
CASSLNAGSTDTQYF
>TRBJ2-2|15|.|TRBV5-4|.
TGTGCCAGCAGCTTGATGGGAGGGAACACCGGGGAGCTGTTTTTT
CASSLMGGNTGELFF
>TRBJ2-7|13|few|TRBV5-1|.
TGCGCCAGCAGCTTTTCAGGGATCTACGAGCAGTACTTC
CASSFSGIYEQYF
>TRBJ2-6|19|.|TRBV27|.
TGTGCCAGCAGTTCCCTCGGGGCAGCCTCACTCTCTGGGGCCAACGTCCTGACTTTC
CASSSLGAASLSGANVLTF
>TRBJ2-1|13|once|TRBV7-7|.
TGTGCCAGCAGCTTGCGCCGGGGCAATGAGCAGTTCTTC
CASSLRRGNEQFF
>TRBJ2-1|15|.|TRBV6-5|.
TGTGCCAGCAGCCCAACTGGATCTACCTACAATGAGCAGTTCTTC
CASSPTGSTYNEQFF
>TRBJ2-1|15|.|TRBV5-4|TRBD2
TGTGCCAGCAGCTCGACTAGCGGGTTTTACAATGAGCAGTTCTTC
CASSSTSGFYNEQFF
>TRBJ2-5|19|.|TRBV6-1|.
TGTGCCAGCAGTGAATATTCAGGGCTTACGATAGGGGACCAAGAGACCCAGTACTTC
CASSEYSGLTIGDQETQYF
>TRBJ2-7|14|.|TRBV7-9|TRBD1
TGTGCCAGCAGTTGGACAGGGGGTGCTCGAAGGCAGTACTTC
CASSWTGGARRQYF
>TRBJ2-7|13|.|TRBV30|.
TGTGCCTGGAACAAGGGTTTCTCCTACGAGCAGTACTTC
CAWNKGFSYEQYF
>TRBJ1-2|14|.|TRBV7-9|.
TGTGCCAGCATCCCATCGGGACTCGCCTATGGCTACACCTTC
CASIPSGLAYGYTF
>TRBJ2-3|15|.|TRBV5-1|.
TGCGCCAGCAGCCGCGGGACAGTAAGCACAGATACGCAGTATTTT
CASSRGTVSTDTQYF
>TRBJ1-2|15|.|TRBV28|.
TGTGCCAGCAGCATCCGCAAAATACAATCCTATGGCTACACCTTC
CASSIRKIQSYGYTF
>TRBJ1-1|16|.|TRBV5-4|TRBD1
TGTGCCAGCAGCTTGGCCCCGGTGGACAGGGGTACTGAAGCTTTCTTT
CASSLAPVDRGTEAFF
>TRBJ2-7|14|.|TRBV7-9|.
TGTGCCAGCAGCTCGCGGACAGCCTCCTACGAGCAGTACTTC
CASSSRTASYEQYF
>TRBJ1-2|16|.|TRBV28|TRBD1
TGTGCCAGCAACCCCCCGGGGGGACAGGGGGCCTATGGCTACACCTTC
CASNPPGGQGAYGYTF